These 31 T cell receptor beta chains were all obtained from the same sample, sequenced in a study of sequential checkpoint blockade in melanoma. Generated by immunoSEQ multiplex PCR, the TCRdb table keeps only in-frame clones and is missing some. The sample shows approximately 13,000 clones, around 77% of them seen only once. The treatment here: randomized to nivolumab then ipilimumab (arm A) or the reverse (arm B). The sample in question was CD8+ T cells sorted from blood (inferred from file names), obtained from a patient given nivolumab and ipilimumab in sequence. These receptors all stem from a human patient with melanoma. Some clones in this sample may be carry-over from other donors' samples.

This clone has only a few counts. The rearrangement uses TRBV4-2 and TRBJ2-5, with a possible D match to TRBD2 (6 bases). The assigned J gene may be wrong: the sequence end matches TRBJ2-7 better. The CDR3 is 15 amino acids. Germline CDR1 LGHNA, CDR2 YNFKEQ. This CDR3 is CASSFRDWGDYEQYF. CDR3 DNA sequence: TGTGCCAGCAGCTTTCGGGACTGGGGGGACTACGAGCAGTACTTC.

This chain uses TRBV27 with TRBJ1-1; D gene ambiguous. CDR3 size: 14 residues. Trimming removed 2 bases from V and 0 bases from J, with 7 bases in between. CDR1 is MNHEY and CDR2 is SMNVEV in the germline V gene (reference sequence). CDR3 coding DNA: TGTGCCAGCAGTTTACGAGGGCTGAACACTGAAGCTTTCTTT. Translating gives CASSLRGLNTEAFF.

This clone was seen a few times. V usage is TRBV15 and J usage is TRBJ2-2; 11 positions agree with TRBD1. The germline gives CDR1 LNHNV, CDR2 YYDKDF (reference sequence). V was pared by 5 bases and J by 3 bases, with 8 bases of the junction left unmatched. The CDR3 is made up of 17 amino acids. CDR3 sequence (DNA): TGTGCCACCAGCCGAAAGGGACAGGGGGGATACACCGGGGAGCTGTTTTTT. Its translation is CATSRKGQGGYTGELFF.

Notes on this clone: The junction departs from germline at one end; a sequencing error may be responsible. This rearrangement joins TRBV7-8 to TRBJ2-7; no clear D. Germline CDR1 is SGHVS and CDR2 is FQNEAQ. This CDR3 is built from 13 residues. This chain's CDR3 is CASSLGIDWEQYF. The CDR3 DNA sequence: TGTGCCAGCAGTTTAGGGATAGACTGGGAGCAGTACTTC. The full variable domain, completed using reference TRBV7-8 and TRBJ2-7, is GAGVSQSPRYKVAKRGQDVALRCDPISGHVSLFWYQQALGQGPEFLTYFQNEAQLDKSGLPSDRFFAERPEGSVSTLKIQRTQQEDSAVYLCASSLGIDWEQYFGPGTRLTVT.

The chain has TRBV7-9 and TRBJ2-7; D may be TRBD1 (6 bases). Trimming shortened V by 2 bases and J by 5 bases, and 7 bases separated the two germline ends. CDR1 and CDR2 (germline): SEHNR, FQNEAQ (reference sequence). The CDR3 loop spans 12 amino acids. CDR3 amino acids: CASSLPGDEQYF. In DNA, the CDR3 is TGTGCCAGCAGCTTACCAGGGGACGAGCAGTACTTC.

The chain has TRBV4-3 and TRBJ2-3; tentatively, D is TRBD1 (5 bases). The CDR3 extends over 13 amino acids. Trimming removed 1 base from V and 4 bases from J, with 6 bases in between. Germline V gives CDR1 LGHNA, CDR2 YSLEER. The CDR3 region is CASSQGGPDTQYF. CDR3 nucleotides: TGCGCCAGCAGCCAAGGGGGCCCAGATACGCAGTATTTT.

The rearrangement links TRBV4-1 to TRBJ1-3; D gene unclear. Trimming removed 1 base at V and 0 bases at J, with 4 bases between. CDR1 MGHRA and CDR2 YSYEKL come from the germline V gene. The CDR3 consists of 14 residues. The CDR3 DNA reads as TGCGCCAGCAGCCAAGGGCCCTCTGGAAACACCATATATTTT. This gives the protein CASSQGPSGNTIYF.

As DNA, the CDR3 is TGTGCCAGCAGCTCCCTGACAGGGGTCTATGGCTACACCTTC. This codes for CASSSLTGVYGYTF. The chain has TRBV7-9 and TRBJ1-2; 8 bases are a match to TRBD1. This CDR3 region has 14 residues. CDR1 is SEHNR, CDR2 FQNEAQ, per germline (reference sequence). The trim removed 4 bases at V and 4 bases at J, leaving 5 bases unmatched.

The rearrangement uses TRBV4-3 and TRBJ1-4; weak D call: TRBD1 (6 bases). V lost 4 bases and J lost 5, with 14 bases in between. Germline V gene data show CDR1 as LGHNA and CDR2 as YSLEER. The CDR3 runs to 15 residues. DNA for the CDR3: TGCGCCAGCAGCCGCGTACAGGGATGGAATGAAAAACTGTTTTTT. Its protein is CASSRVQGWNEKLFF.

This chain uses TRBV6-5 with TRBJ2-3; no clear D. The length of the CDR3 is 14 residues. The germline V gene has CDR1 MNHEY and CDR2 SVGAGI. V was pared by 1 base and J by 1 base, with 6 bases between. The CDR3, as DNA: TGTGCCAGCAGTTACTTCGTTGGCACAGATACGCAGTATTTT. Amino acid sequence: CASSYFVGTDTQYF.

The rearrangement uses TRBV9 and TRBJ1-2; no definite D call. The CDR3 covers 12 residues. V was clipped by 3 bases and J by 7 bases, with 10 bases between them. Germline V CDR1 and CDR2: SGDLS, YYNGEE. The CDR3 loop is CASSGAGSGYTF. CDR3 nucleotides: TGTGCCAGCAGCGGGGCCGGCAGTGGCTACACCTTC.

The chain has TRBV7-2 and TRBJ2-2; D gene uncertain. V was cut by 2 bases and J by 1 base, with 14 bases left in between. Germline CDR1 reads SGHTA; CDR2 reads FQGNSA. The CDR3 is 17 residues long. Here the CDR3 DNA reads TGTGCCAGCAGCTTAAGGAGATACGATTTGAACACCGGGGAGCTGTTTTTT. This translates into CASSLRRYDLNTGELFF.

V usage is TRBV11-3 and J usage is TRBJ1-1; the D gene is possibly TRBD1 (5 bases). V lost 5 bases, J lost 0 bases, and 16 bases lay in between. There are 16 residues in the CDR3. Germline V gene lookup returns CDR1 SGHNT and CDR2 YENEEA. In DNA, the CDR3 is TGTGCCAGCAGCCACTACCCGGGGGAAATGAACACTGAAGCTTTCTTT. Translating it yields CASSHYPGEMNTEAFF.

The chain couples TRBV5-1 to TRBJ2-1; D is perhaps TRBD2 (5 bases). This CDR3 is built from 15 residues. Trimming pared 0 bases from V and 4 bases from J, leaving 11 bases between. CDR1 is SGHRS and CDR2 is YFSETQ in the germline V gene. CDR3 DNA: TGCGCCAGCAGCTTGGTGCGGGTCCAATACAATGAGCAGTTCTTC. Protein product: CASSLVRVQYNEQFF.

The J gene is TRBJ1-2, the V gene TRBV18; D ambiguous. V was trimmed by 5 bases and J by 8 bases, leaving 6 bases between them. The germline V gene encodes CDR1 KGHSH and CDR2 LQKENI. The CDR3 spans 10 residues. The CDR3 loop reads CASSDNGYTF. CDR3 nucleotide sequence: TGTGCCAGCTCAGACAACGGCTACACCTTC.

This rearrangement joins TRBV6-5 to TRBJ2-7; perhaps TRBD1 as D (5 bases). CDR1 is MNHEY, CDR2 SVGAGI, per germline. CDR3 length: 14 amino acids. V was pared by 0 bases and J by 2 bases, with 8 bases between. Here the CDR3 reads CASSYSAGTYEQYF. The CDR3 DNA is TGTGCCAGCAGTTACTCTGCAGGGACCTACGAGCAGTACTTC.

The rearrangement joins TRBV5-1 to TRBJ2-7, with 8 bases matching TRBD1. The CDR3 runs to 14 residues. The germline V gene encodes CDR1 SGHRS and CDR2 YFSETQ. V lost 4 bases, J lost 2 bases, and 5 bases stayed unmatched. CDR3 sequence (DNA): TGCGCCAGCAGCGTGTGGGACAGGCCCTACGAGCAGTACTTC. This codes for CASSVWDRPYEQYF.

The rearrangement uses TRBV4-1 and TRBJ2-7, with 7 bases that match TRBD1. Trimming cost V 4 bases and J 7 bases; bases outside gene matches: 4. This CDR3 is 12 amino acids long. CDR1 is MGHRA, CDR2 YSYEKL, per germline. The DNA for the CDR3 is TGCGCCAGCAGCCCACAGGGGCGGGAGCAGTACTTC. Translated, it gives CASSPQGREQYF.

The CDR3, as DNA: TGTGCCAGTAGCGAAAGGCGAGGCTCCTACAATGAGCAGTTCTTC. Its translation: CASSERRGSYNEQFF. V is TRBV19 and J is TRBJ2-1; the D is unclear. The V gene's germline CDR1 is LNHDA and CDR2 SQIVND (reference sequence). There are 15 residues in the CDR3. Between the trimmed V and J ends, which lost 6 bases and 0 bases, there was a span of 12 bases.

V usage is TRBV7-9 and J usage is TRBJ1-1; D is perhaps TRBD1 (6 bases). There are 12 residues in the CDR3. The germline V gene encodes CDR1 SEHNR and CDR2 FQNEAQ (reference sequence). The V end lost 7 bases, the J end lost 5 bases, and 11 bases lay between the germline ends. The CDR3 region is CASILRGTEAFF. In DNA, the CDR3 is TGTGCCAGCATCCTCAGGGGAACTGAAGCTTTCTTT.

This clone is a singleton in its sample. The V gene is TRBV2, the J gene TRBJ1-1; D unresolved. The CDR3 spans 15 residues. CDR1 is SNHLY, CDR2 FYNNEI, per germline. The V and J ends lost 2 bases and 0 bases respectively, with 10 bases between them. The CDR3 sequence: CASSETVVLNTEAFF. The CDR3 coding sequence is TGTGCCAGCAGTGAAACAGTTGTTTTGAACACTGAAGCTTTCTTT.

The chain carries TRBV9 and TRBJ2-7, with 7 positions matching TRBD1. V gave up 3 bases and J gave up 4 bases; unmatched junction bases: 7. The CDR3 totals 14 residues. Germline CDR1 and CDR2: SGDLS and YYNGEE. The CDR3 protein is CASSAQGGGYEQYF. For the CDR3, the DNA is TGTGCCAGCAGCGCCCAAGGGGGCGGGTACGAGCAGTACTTC. The entire variable domain, with the rest obtained from reference TRBV9 and TRBJ2-7, is as follows: DSGVTQTPKHLITATGQRVTLRCSPRSGDLSVYWYQQSLDQGLQFLIQYYNGEERAKGNILERFSAQQFPDLHSELNLSSLELGDSALYFCASSAQGGGYEQYFGPGTRLTVT.

The chain is built from TRBV14 and TRBJ2-7; 7 nucleotides line up with TRBD1. The V gene end was trimmed by 3 bases and the J gene end by 2 bases; junction bases not matched to a gene: 7. The CDR3 consists of 15 residues. CDR1 is SGHDN, CDR2 FVKESK, per germline. CDR3 sequence (DNA): TGTGCCAGCAGCCACCCCAGGGACAGAGCCTACGAGCAGTACTTC. Amino acid sequence: CASSHPRDRAYEQYF.

The genes are TRBV6-1 and TRBJ2-5; 9 bases are shared with TRBD1. Per germline, CDR1 MNHNS and CDR2 SASEGT. The V and J ends lost 7 bases and 4 bases, in that order; junction bases with no gene match: 10. This CDR3 is 15 amino acids long. The CDR3 is CASKLQGAVGETQYF. For the CDR3, the DNA is TGTGCCAGCAAATTACAGGGGGCAGTTGGAGAGACCCAGTACTTC.

The chain has TRBV28 and TRBJ1-2, with D tentatively TRBD1 (5 bases). V shed 6 bases and J shed 8 bases, with 19 bases lying between them. Germline lookup yields CDR1 MDHEN and CDR2 SYDVKM. This CDR3 is 14 amino acids long. CDR3 sequence: CASRRQLGEGGYTF. Written as DNA, the CDR3 is TGTGCCAGCAGGCGTCAACTTGGGGAGGGGGGCTACACCTTC.

This rearrangement joins TRBV4-3 to TRBJ2-7, with D possibly matching TRBD1 (5 bases). The CDR3 is made up of 14 amino acids. V was trimmed by 0 bases and J by 2 bases, leaving 8 bases between them. Germline CDR1 and CDR2: LGHNA and YSLEER. The CDR3 DNA follows: TGCGCCAGCAGCCAAGAGGGGCCACCCTACGAGCAGTACTTC. Its protein is CASSQEGPPYEQYF.

The chain is built from TRBV7-8 and TRBJ2-2; TRBD1 aligns across 11 bases. The CDR3 sequence is 17 residues long. With 5 bases clipped from V and 4 bases from J, the junction kept 9 bases outside the gene matches. Germline CDR1 and CDR2: SGHVS and FQNEAQ. The CDR3 sequence is CASSPGTGGFFTGELFF. CDR3 sequence (DNA): TGTGCCAGCAGCCCAGGGACAGGGGGTTTTTTCACCGGGGAGCTGTTTTTT.

The V call is TRBV9, the J call TRBJ2-5, with D possibly being TRBD2 (5 bases). The CDR3 has 16 residues. The V gene lost 0 bases and the J gene lost 2 bases, with 14 bases spanning the gap. CDR1 and CDR2 (germline): SGDLS, YYNGEE. The CDR3 DNA reads as TGTGCCAGCAGCGTAGGTCGAGGGCGGAGGCAAGAGACCCAGTACTTC. Its translation: CASSVGRGRRQETQYF.

V is TRBV28 and J is TRBJ2-3, with 7 bases aligning to TRBD2. Per the germline V gene, CDR1 is MDHEN and CDR2 is SYDVKM. The V and J ends lost 3 bases and 2 bases, in that order; junction bases with no gene match: 5. The CDR3 sequence is 15 residues long. CDR3 sequence: CASSLAGVYTDTQYF. CDR3 in DNA: TGTGCCAGCAGTTTGGCGGGGGTTTACACAGATACGCAGTATTTT.

This clone was seen only a few times. The CDR3 loop is CASTAPEGYNQPQHF. The CDR3, as DNA: TGTGCCAGCACCGCCCCTGAGGGTTACAATCAGCCCCAGCATTTT. V is TRBV7-2 and J is TRBJ1-5; D not certain. Trimming cost V 7 bases and J 3 bases, with 16 bases left between them. Looked up from germline, CDR1 is SGHTA and CDR2 is FQGNSA. The CDR3 runs 15 residues.

As to this clone: At one end the junction does not follow the germline gene, possibly because of a read error. In the same sample, other DNA sequences code for this CDR3. CDR3 sequence reads: CSTQSGVNTEAFF. In nucleotides, the CDR3 is TGTAGCACCCAGTCGGGAGTGAACACTGAAGCTTTCTTT. The V and J genes are TRBV29-1 and TRBJ1-1; D is ambiguous. CDR3 length: 13 amino acids. The germline gives CDR1 SQVTM, CDR2 ANQGSEA.